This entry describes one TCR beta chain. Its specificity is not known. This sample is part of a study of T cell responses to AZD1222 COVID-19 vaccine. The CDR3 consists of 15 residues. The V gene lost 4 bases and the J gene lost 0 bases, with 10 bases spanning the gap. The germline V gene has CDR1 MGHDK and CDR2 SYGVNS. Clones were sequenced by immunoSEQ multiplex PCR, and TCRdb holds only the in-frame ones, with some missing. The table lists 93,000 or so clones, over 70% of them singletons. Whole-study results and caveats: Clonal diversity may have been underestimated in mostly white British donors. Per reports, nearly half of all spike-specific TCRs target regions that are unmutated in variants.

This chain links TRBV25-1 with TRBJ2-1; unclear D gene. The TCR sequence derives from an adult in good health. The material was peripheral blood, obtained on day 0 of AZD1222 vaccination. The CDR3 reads CASSGHLSSYNEQFF. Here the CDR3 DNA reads TGTGCCAGCAGTGGACACTTGAGCTCCTACAATGAGCAGTTCTTC.